This TCR beta chain was sequenced in a study of Graves' ophthalmopathy and Graves' hyperthyroidism. Turning to this clonotype: The antigen is unknown.

CDR3 length: 12 residues. Germline CDR1 and CDR2: SGHAT and FQNNGV. Trimming removed 2 bases at V and 6 bases at J, with 5 bases between. RNA served as the template for amplifying TCR beta CDR3 regions. After a first-round RT-PCR with HTBI primers, a second-round multiplex PCR was run. MiXCR, applied by TCRdb to the multiplex PCR reads, yields one record per CDR3 protein. The sample has 500,000 to 700,000 distinct CDR3 sequences, approximately 22% seen once. Patients newly diagnosed with hyperthyroidism, under 2 months' duration, were aged 18 to 65, the study reports. Study outcomes and limitations: Ophthalmopathy progression cases were predicted by the model with 55% to 71% sensitivity and 72.22% specificity.

The chain combines TRBV11-2 with TRBJ1-3, with unresolved D. This sequence was found in a young woman with stable Graves' hyperthyroidism. Some clones in this sample may be carry-over from other donors' samples. Sequenced material: peripheral blood. For the CDR3, the DNA is TGTGCCAGCAGCTTACAAACAAACACCATATATTTT. It yields the protein CASSLQTNTIYF.